The clone carrying this T cell receptor beta chain was seen more than once but under ten times. A single record per CDR3 protein comes from TCRdb applying MiXCR to the 5' RACE reads. The table records 1.5 million to 2 million distinct CDR3 sequences, roughly a third of them present only once. These data originate in a study of identical twins. Germline CDR1 LGHNA, CDR2 YNFKEQ. Germline trimming cut 1 base from V and 2 bases from J; bases unmatched to any gene: 4. The CDR3 consists of 16 residues. The clonotype comes from a newborn girl in good health. This rearrangement joins TRBV4-2 to TRBJ1-5; 8 nucleotides align to TRBD1. Sequencing was done on a sample of cord blood. The CDR3 is CASSQVIQGGNQPQHF. In DNA form, the CDR3 reads TGTGCCAGCAGCCAAGTTATACAGGGGGGCAATCAGCCCCAGCATTTT.